This entry describes one T cell receptor (beta chain). Its antigen remains unidentified. The source of the sample is a study of a mutant IDH1 vaccine in newly diagnosed glioma. Documented time point: week 47, end of study. In every dose of vaccine, 300 ug of mutant IDH1 20-mer peptide was given alongside topical imiquimod. Donor tumors were new WHO grade 3 or 4 IDH1-mutant, ATRX-lost astrocytomas. The assay was immunoSEQ multiplex PCR, and TCRdb's table has in-frame clones only and misses some. The sample carries 60,000 to 70,000 clones, 75% to 90% recorded once. CDR1 SGHNT and CDR2 YENEEA come from the germline V gene. Trimming took off 1 base at V and 7 bases at J, with 10 bases between the two ends. The CDR3 consists of 14 residues.

The rearrangement joins TRBV11-3 to TRBJ2-2, with a weak D call TRBD1 (6 bases). The sequencing here drew on PBMCs, taken from a glioma patient whose treatment included an IDH1 peptide vaccine. The sequence was obtained from a man aged 30 to 39 with glioma. The CDR3 bases are TGTGCCAGCAGCTTAGGAGGGGGTGGCGGGGAGCTGTTTTTT. This translates into CASSLGGGGGELFF.